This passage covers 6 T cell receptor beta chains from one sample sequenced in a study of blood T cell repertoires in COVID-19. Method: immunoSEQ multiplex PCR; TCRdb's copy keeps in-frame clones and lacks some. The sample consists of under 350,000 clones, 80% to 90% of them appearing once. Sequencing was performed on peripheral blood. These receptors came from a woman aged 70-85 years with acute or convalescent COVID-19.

The CDR3 spells CASSRQGRDQPQHF. Written as DNA, the CDR3 is TGTGCCAGCTCCCGACAGGGGCGGGATCAGCCCCAGCATTTT. The gene calls are TRBV18 and TRBJ1-5; 8 bases agree with TRBD1. CDR3 size: 14 residues. The germline V gene has CDR1 KGHSH and CDR2 LQKENI. The J segment lost 5 bases and the V segment lost 6 bases, leaving 6 bases of the junction unmatched.

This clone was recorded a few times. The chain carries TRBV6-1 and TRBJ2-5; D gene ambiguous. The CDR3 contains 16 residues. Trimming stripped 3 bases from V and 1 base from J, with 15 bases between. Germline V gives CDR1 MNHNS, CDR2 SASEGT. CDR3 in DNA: TGTGCCAGCAGTGACCCGTTTGGCAAGTTCCAAGAGACCCAGTACTTC. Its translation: CASSDPFGKFQETQYF.

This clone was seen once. The CDR3 coding sequence is TGTGCCAGTGCACCGGGACAGGGGGCGAATTCACCCCTCCACTTT. It codes for CASAPGQGANSPLHF. This rearrangement joins TRBV19 to TRBJ1-6; 12 positions match TRBD1. Germline values: CDR1 LNHDA, CDR2 SQIVND (reference sequence). The V gene end was trimmed by 8 bases and the J gene end by 7 bases; junction bases not matched to a gene: 6. The CDR3 is made up of 15 amino acids. Drawing the rest from reference TRBV19 and TRBJ1-6, the complete variable domain is DGGITQSPKYLFRKEGQNVTLSCEQNLNHDAMYWYRQDPGQGLRLIYYSQIVNDFQKGDIAEGYSVSREKKESFPLTVTSAQKNPTAFYLCASAPGQGANSPLHFGNGTRLTVT.

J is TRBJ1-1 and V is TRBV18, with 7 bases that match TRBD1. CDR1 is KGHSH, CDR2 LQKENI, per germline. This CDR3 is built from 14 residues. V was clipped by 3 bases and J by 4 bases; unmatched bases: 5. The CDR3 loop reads CASSPETGSTEAFF. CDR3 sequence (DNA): TGTGCCAGCTCACCGGAGACAGGGTCCACTGAAGCTTTCTTT.

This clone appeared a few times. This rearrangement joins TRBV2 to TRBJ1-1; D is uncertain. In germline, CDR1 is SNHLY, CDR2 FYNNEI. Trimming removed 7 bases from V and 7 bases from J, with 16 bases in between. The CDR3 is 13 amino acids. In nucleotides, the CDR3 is TGTGCCAGCACGCGAAACCTCGCTGATGAAGCTTTCTTT. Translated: CASTRNLADEAFF.

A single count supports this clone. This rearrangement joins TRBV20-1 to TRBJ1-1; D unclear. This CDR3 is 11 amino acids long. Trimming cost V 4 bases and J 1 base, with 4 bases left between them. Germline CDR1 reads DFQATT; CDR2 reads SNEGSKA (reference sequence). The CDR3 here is CSANQNTEAFF. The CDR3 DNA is TGCAGTGCTAATCAGAACACTGAAGCTTTCTTT.